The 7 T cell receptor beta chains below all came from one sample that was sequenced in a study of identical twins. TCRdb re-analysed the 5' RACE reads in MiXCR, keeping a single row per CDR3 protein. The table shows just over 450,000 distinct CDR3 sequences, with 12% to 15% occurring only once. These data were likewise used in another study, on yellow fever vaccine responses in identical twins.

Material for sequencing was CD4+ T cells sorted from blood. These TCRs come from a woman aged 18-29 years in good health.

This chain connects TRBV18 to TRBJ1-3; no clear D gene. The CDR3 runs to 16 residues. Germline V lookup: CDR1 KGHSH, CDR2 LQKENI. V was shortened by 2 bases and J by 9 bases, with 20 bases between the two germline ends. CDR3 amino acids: CASSPIDLAGTGTIYF. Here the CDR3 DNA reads TGTGCCAGCTCACCAATTGATCTCGCCGGAACGGGCACCATATATTTT. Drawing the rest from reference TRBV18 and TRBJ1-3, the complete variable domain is NAGVMQNPRHLVRRRGQEARLRCSPMKGHSHVYWYRQLPEEGLKFMVYLQKENIIDESGMPKERFSAEFPKEGPSILRIQQVVRGDSAAYFCASSPIDLAGTGTIYFGEGSWLTVV.

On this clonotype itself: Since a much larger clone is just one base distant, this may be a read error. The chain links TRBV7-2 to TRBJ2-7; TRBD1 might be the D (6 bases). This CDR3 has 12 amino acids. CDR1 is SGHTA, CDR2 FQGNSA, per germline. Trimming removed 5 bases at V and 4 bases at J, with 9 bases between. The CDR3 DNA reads TGTGCCAGCAGCCACACAGGGTACGAGCAGTACTTC. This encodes CASSHTGYEQYF. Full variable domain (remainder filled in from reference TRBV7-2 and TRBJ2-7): GAGVSQSPSNKVTEKGKDVELRCDPISGHTALYWYRQSLGQGLEFLIYFQGNSAPDKSGLPSDRFSAERTGGSVSTLTIQRTQQEDSAVYLCASSHTGYEQYFGPGTRLTVT.

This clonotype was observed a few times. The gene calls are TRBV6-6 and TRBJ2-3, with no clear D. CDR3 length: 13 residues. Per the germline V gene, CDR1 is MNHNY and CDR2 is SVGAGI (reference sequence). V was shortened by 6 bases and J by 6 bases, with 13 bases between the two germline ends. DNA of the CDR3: TGTGCCAGCAGGGTAACTCCTGGGGATACGCAGTATTTT. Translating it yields CASRVTPGDTQYF.

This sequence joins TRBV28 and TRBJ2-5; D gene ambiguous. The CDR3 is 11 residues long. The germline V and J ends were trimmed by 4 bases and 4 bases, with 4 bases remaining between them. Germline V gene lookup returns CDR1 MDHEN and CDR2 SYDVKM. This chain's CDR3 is CASSWRETQYF. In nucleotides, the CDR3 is TGTGCCAGCAGTTGGAGAGAGACCCAGTACTTC. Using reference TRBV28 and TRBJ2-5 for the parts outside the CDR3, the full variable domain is DVKVTQSSRYLVKRTGEKVFLECVQDMDHENMFWYRQDPGLGLRLIYFSYDVKMKEKGDIPEGYSVSREKKERFSLILESASTNQTSMYLCASSWRETQYFGPGTRLLVL.

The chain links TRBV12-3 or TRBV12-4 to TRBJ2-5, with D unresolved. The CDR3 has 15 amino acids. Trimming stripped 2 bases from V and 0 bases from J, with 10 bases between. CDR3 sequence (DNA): TGTGCCAGCAGTTTATTTGGTCTTTACCAAGAGACCCAGTACTTC. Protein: CASSLFGLYQETQYF.

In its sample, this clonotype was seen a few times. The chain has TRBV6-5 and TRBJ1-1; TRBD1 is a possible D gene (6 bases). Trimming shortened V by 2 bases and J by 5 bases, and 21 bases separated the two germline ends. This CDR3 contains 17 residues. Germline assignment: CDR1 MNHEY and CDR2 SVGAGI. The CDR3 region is CASSYTGVGARSTEAFF. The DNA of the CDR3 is TGTGCCAGCAGTTACACCGGCGTGGGGGCCAGAAGTACTGAAGCTTTCTTT.

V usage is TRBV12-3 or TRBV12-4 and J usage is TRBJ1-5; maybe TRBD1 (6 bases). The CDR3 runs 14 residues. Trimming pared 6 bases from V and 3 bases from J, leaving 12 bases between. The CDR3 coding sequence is TGTGCCAGCAGCGTAAGGACAGACAATCAGCCCCAGCATTTT. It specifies CASSVRTDNQPQHF.